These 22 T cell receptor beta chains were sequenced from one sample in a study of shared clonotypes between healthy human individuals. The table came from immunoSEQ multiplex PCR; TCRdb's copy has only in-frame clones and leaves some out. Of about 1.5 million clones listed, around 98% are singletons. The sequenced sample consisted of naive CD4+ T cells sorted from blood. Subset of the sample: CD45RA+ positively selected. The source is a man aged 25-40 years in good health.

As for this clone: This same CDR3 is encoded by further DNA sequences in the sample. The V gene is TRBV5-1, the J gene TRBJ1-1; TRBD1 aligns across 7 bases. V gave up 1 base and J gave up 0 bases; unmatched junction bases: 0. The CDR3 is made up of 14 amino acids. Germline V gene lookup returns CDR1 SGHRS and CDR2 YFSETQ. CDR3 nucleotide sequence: TGCGCCAGCAGCTTGCAGGGGGTGAACACTGAAGCTTTCTTT. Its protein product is CASSLQGVNTEAFF. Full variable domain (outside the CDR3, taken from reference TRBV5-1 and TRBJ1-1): KAGVTQTPRYLIKTRGQQVTLSCSPISGHRSVSWYQQTPGQGLQFLFEYFSETQRNKGNFPGRFSGRQFSNSRSEMNVSTLELGDSALYLCASSLQGVNTEAFFGQGTRLTVV.

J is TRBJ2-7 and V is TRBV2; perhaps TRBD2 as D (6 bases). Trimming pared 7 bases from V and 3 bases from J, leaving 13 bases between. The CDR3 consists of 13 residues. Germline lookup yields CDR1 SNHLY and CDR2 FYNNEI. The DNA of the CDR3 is TGTGCCAGCAAGTCGGACTATCTCTACGAGCAGTACTTC. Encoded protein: CASKSDYLYEQYF.

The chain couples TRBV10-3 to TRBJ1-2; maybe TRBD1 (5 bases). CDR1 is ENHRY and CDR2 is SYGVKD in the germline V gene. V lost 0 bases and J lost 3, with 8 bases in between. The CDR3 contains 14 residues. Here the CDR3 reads CAISESIRDYGYTF. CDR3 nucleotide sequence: TGTGCCATCAGTGAGTCAATCAGGGACTATGGCTACACCTTC.

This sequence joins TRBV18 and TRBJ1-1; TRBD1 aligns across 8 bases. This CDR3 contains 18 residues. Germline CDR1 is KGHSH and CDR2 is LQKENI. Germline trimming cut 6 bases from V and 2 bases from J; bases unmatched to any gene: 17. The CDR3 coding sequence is TGTGCCAGCTCGACCATGTTAAGTACAGGGGGGGTTAACACTGAAGCTTTCTTT. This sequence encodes CASSTMLSTGGVNTEAFF.

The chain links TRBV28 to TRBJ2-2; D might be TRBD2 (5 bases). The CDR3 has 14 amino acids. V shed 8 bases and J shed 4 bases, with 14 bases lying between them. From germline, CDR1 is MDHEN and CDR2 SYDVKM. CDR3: CASDSAGSTGELFF. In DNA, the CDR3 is TGTGCCAGCGATAGTGCGGGTAGCACCGGGGAGCTGTTTTTT.

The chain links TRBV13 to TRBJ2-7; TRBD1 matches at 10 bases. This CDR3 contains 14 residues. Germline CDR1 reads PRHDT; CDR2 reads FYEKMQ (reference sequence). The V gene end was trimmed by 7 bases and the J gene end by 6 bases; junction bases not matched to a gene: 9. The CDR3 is CASIPPDRGGEQYF. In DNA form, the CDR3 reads TGTGCCAGCATCCCACCGGACAGGGGGGGCGAGCAGTACTTC. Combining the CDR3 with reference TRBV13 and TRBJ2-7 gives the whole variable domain AAGVIQSPRHLIKEKRETATLKCYPIPRHDTVYWYQQGPGQDPQFLISFYEKMQSDKGSIPDRFSAQQFSDYHSELNMSSLELGDSALYFCASIPPDRGGEQYFGPGTRLTVT.

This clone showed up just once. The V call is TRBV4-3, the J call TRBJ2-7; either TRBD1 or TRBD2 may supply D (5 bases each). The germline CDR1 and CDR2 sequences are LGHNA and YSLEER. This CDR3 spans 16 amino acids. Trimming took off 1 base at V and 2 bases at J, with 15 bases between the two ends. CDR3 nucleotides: TGCGCCAGCAGCCAAGCAATGGGACGAACCACCTACGAGCAGTACTTC. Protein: CASSQAMGRTTYEQYF.

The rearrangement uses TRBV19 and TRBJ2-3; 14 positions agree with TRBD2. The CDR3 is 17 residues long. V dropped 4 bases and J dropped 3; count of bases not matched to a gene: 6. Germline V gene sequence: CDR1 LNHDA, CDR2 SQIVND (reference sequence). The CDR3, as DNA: TGTGCCAGTAGTACCCGACTAGCGGGAGGGCGAACAGATACGCAGTATTTT. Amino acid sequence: CASSTRLAGGRTDTQYF.

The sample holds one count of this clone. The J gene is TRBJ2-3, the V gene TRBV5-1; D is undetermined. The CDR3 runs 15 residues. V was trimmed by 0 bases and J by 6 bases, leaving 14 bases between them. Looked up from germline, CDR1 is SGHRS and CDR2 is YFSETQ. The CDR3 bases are TGCGCCAGCAGCTTGGCGGGTAGCCCCACGGATACGCAGTATTTT. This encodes CASSLAGSPTDTQYF.

CDR3 sequence (DNA): TGTGCCAGCAGTTCTGGGATTGCCTACGAGCAGTACTTC. This codes for CASSSGIAYEQYF. The V and J genes are TRBV27 and TRBJ2-7; no reliable D call. The CDR3 has 13 residues. Germline lookup yields CDR1 MNHEY and CDR2 SMNVEV (reference sequence). The V and J ends lost 4 bases and 2 bases respectively, with 9 bases between them.

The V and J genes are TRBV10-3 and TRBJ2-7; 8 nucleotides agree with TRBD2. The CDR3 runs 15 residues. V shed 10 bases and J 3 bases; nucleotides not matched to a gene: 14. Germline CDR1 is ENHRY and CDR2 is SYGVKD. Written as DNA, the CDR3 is TGTGCCAGCCGGGGTGACAAGCGGGAGTACTACGAGCAGTACTTC. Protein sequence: CASRGDKREYYEQYF.

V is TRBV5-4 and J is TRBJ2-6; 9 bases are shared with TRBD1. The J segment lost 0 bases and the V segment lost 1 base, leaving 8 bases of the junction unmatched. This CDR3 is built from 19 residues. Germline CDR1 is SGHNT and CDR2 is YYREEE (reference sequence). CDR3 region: CASSLPGTGTFSGANVLTF. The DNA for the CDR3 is TGTGCCAGCAGCTTGCCCGGGACAGGGACTTTCTCTGGGGCCAACGTCCTGACTTTC.

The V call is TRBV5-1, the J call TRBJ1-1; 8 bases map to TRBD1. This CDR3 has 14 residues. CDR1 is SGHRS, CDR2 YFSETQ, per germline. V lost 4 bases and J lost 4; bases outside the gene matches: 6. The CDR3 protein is CASSVVTGGTEAFF. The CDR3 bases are TGCGCCAGCAGCGTAGTTACAGGGGGCACTGAAGCTTTCTTT. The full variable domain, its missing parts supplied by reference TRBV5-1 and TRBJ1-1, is KAGVTQTPRYLIKTRGQQVTLSCSPISGHRSVSWYQQTPGQGLQFLFEYFSETQRNKGNFPGRFSGRQFSNSRSEMNVSTLELGDSALYLCASSVVTGGTEAFFGQGTRLTVV.

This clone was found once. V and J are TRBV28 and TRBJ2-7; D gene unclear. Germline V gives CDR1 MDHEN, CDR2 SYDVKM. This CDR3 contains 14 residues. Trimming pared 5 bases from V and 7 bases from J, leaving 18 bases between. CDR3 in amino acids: CASSDLGGGWEQYF. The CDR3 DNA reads TGTGCCAGCAGTGACCTGGGCGGTGGGTGGGAGCAGTACTTC.

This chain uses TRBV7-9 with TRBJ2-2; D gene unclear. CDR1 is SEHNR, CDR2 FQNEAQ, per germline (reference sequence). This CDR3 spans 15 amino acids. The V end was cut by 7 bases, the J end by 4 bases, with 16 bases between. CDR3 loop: CASTGPNGPTGELFF. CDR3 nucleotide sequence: TGTGCCAGCACCGGCCCCAATGGACCCACCGGGGAGCTGTTTTTT.

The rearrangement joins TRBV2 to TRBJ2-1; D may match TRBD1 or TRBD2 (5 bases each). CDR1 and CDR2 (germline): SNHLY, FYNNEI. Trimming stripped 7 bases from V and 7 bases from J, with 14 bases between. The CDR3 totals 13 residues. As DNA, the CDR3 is TGTGCCAGCAAGGGGAGAAGGTCGAATGAGCAGTTCTTC. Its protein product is CASKGRRSNEQFF.

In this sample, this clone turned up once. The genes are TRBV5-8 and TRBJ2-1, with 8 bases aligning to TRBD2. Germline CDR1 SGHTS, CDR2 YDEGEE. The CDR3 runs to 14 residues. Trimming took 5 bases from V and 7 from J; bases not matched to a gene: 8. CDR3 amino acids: CASRLAVQRNEQFF. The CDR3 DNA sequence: TGTGCCAGCAGACTAGCGGTCCAACGAAATGAGCAGTTCTTC.

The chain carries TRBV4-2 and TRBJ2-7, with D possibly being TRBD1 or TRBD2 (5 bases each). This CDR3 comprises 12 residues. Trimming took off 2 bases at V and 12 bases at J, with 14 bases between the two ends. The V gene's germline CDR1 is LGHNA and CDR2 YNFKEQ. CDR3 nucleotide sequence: TGTGCCAGCAGCCAATGGTCCTGGGACCTGTACTTC. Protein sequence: CASSQWSWDLYF.

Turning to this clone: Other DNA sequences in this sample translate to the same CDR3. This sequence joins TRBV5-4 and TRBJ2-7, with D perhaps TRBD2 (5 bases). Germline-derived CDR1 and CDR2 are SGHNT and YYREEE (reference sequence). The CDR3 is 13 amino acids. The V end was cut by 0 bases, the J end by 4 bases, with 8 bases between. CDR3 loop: CASSLGGGYEQYF. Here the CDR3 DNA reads TGTGCCAGCAGCTTGGGAGGCGGGTACGAGCAGTACTTC.

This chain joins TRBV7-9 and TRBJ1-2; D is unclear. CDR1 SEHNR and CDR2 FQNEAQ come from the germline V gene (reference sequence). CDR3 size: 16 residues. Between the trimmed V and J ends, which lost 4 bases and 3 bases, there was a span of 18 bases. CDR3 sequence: CASSSPASVRDYGYTF. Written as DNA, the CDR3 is TGTGCCAGCAGCTCGCCGGCCTCGGTTAGAGACTATGGCTACACCTTC.

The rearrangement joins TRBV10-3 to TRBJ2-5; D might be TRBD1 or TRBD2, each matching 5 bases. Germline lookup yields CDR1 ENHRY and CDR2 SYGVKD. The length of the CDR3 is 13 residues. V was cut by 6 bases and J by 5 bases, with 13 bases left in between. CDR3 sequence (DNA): TGTGCCATCAGGGGGAGCGAGGGGGAGACCCAGTACTTC. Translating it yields CAIRGSEGETQYF.

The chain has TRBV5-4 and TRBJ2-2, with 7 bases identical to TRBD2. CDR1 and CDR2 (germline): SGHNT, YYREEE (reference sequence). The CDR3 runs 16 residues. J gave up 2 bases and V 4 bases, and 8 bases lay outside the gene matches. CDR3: CASSPTGGLNTGELFF. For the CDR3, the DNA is TGTGCCAGCAGCCCGACGGGAGGACTAAACACCGGGGAGCTGTTTTTT.